This T cell receptor beta chain was recorded in a study of blood T cell repertoires in COVID-19. At the level of the study: T cells, B-cell-depleted T cells, or PBMCs provided the cDNA or gDNA that served as material.

In the authors' workflow: Reference gene primer amplification gave estimated nucleated cell counts. The method was immunoSEQ multiplex PCR; TCRdb's version includes in-frame clones alone and lacks a portion of them. V and J calls and clone size are copied from that table; D and trimming were computed from the DNA. The table has about 280,000 clones, roughly 85% seen once. The CDR3 spans 15 residues. The J segment lost 1 base and the V segment lost 2 bases, leaving 3 bases of the junction unmatched. The germline CDR1 and CDR2 sequences are GTSNPN and SVGIG (reference sequence). The TCR was taken from a man aged 50 to 59 with active or convalescent COVID-19. The rearrangement links TRBV30 to TRBJ2-7, with 12 bases aligning to TRBD2. Source material: peripheral blood. The CDR3 protein is CAWSPGLAGSYEQYF. CDR3 coding DNA: TGTGCCTGGAGTCCCGGACTAGCGGGATCCTACGAGCAGTACTTC.